A selection of T cell receptor beta chains follows, all from one sample in a study of radiotherapy plus CTLA-4 blockade in lung cancer. Using immunoSEQ multiplex PCR, the repertoire was profiled, and TCRdb retains in-frame clones only, with some absent. The sample records 120,000 or so clones, over 80% being singletons. The sequencing here drew on peripheral blood, taken from a patient treated with radiotherapy plus ipilimumab. The receptor source for this set is a human donor with non-small cell lung cancer that progressed on radiotherapy plus ipilimumab. CDR3s include the opening cysteine and the closing phenylalanine or tryptophan. A D gene is named only where the DNA matches it firmly. A row's size may be missing; if present it is once, few, many or a size class.

clone size	V gene	J gene	D gene	CDR3 DNA	CDR3 protein
.	TRBV9	TRBJ1-5	.	TGTGCCAGCAGCGTAGGTGGTCTACCCAATCAGCCCCAGCATTTT	CASSVGGLPNQPQHF
.	TRBV4-1	TRBJ1-2	TRBD1	TGCGCCAGCAGCCACCTCGGGACAGCCCCGTTGGCGTTGGGCTACACCTTC	CASSHLGTAPLALGYTF
.	TRBV2	TRBJ1-5	TRBD1	TGTGCCAGCAGCAACGGACAGGCCATTAGGAATCAGCCCCAGCATTTT	CASSNGQAIRNQPQHF
.	TRBV19	TRBJ1-3	TRBD1	TGTGCCAGTAGTATAGCCGGAAGCGGGACAGGGTCGACTGGAAACACCATATATTTT	CASSIAGSGTGSTGNTIYF
.	TRBV5-1	TRBJ2-1	.	TGCGCCAGCAGCGAGGACACGGGTCAAAATGAGCAGTTCTTC	CASSEDTGQNEQFF
.	TRBV7-9	TRBJ2-5	TRBD1	TGTGCCAGCAGCTTAGATACAGGGGCCATTGACTTC	CASSLDTGAIDF
.	TRBV5-1	TRBJ1-1	.	TGCGCCAGCAGCTTGGGAGGGGGAACTGAAGCTTTCTTT	CASSLGGGTEAFF
.	TRBV19	TRBJ2-2	TRBD2	TGTGCCAGTCGGAGCTCGGGGGAGGGCCTTACCGGGGAGCTGTTTTTT	CASRSSGEGLTGELFF
once	TRBV7-4	TRBJ2-1	TRBD2	TGTGCCAGCAGCTTAGGCCCTAGCGGAGACTACAATGAGCAGTTCTTC	CASSLGPSGDYNEQFF
.	TRBV5-1	TRBJ2-5	TRBD1	TGCGCCAGCAGTAAGGTCCCCGGGACAGGCTTAAAAGAGACCCAGTACTTC	CASSKVPGTGLKETQYF
.	TRBV2	TRBJ2-4	TRBD1	TGTGCCAGCGAATTCCCCGCCGGACAGGTGGGGGAGGCCAAAAACATTCAGTACTTC	CASEFPAGQVGEAKNIQYF
.	TRBV19	TRBJ2-3	TRBD1	TGTGCCAGTAGTTTACAGGGGCTGAGGGTCACAGATACGCAGTATTTT	CASSLQGLRVTDTQYF
.	TRBV6-5	TRBJ1-1	.	TGTGCCAGCATCGAAGGGGGATTGATCACTGAAGCTTTCTTT	CASIEGGLITEAFF
.	TRBV9	TRBJ1-2	TRBD1	TGTGCCAGCAGCGTAGCCGCAGGGGGGGACTATGGCTACACCTTC	CASSVAAGGDYGYTF
.	TRBV30	TRBJ2-1	.	TGTGCCTGGGTGTCGGGCGAGGCCTACAATGAGCAGTTCTTC	CAWVSGEAYNEQFF
.	TRBV2	TRBJ2-7	TRBD1	TGTGCCAGTCAAATAGGGACAGGAGAATCCTACGAGCAGTACTTC	CASQIGTGESYEQYF
.	TRBV19	TRBJ1-2	TRBD1	TGTGCCAGTGCGACAGGGAACTCCTTCTATGGCTACACCTTC	CASATGNSFYGYTF
.	TRBV10-2	TRBJ1-3	.	TGCGCCAGCAGTGAGTCTGGAAACACCATATATTTT	CASSESGNTIYF
.	TRBV18	TRBJ2-5	.	TGTGCCAGCTCACCGGGACCGTCTGTGGAGCAGTACTTC	CASSPGPSVEQYF
.	TRBV5-1	TRBJ2-2	TRBD1	TGCGCCAGCCGGCAGGGGGCGGTCGGGGAGCTGTTTTTT	CASRQGAVGELFF
.	TRBV7-3	TRBJ2-2	.	TGTGCCAGCAGCCGACTAGTAAGAGGCGGGGAGCTGTTTTTT	CASSRLVRGGELFF
.	TRBV7-2	TRBJ2-4	TRBD2	TGTGCCAGCAGCTTCGGACTAGCGGGAGGGGGTACGGCCAAAAACATTCAGTACTTC	CASSFGLAGGGTAKNIQYF
.	TRBV9	TRBJ1-3	.	TGTGCCAGCAGCGGACGGGACGGTTCTGGAAACACCATATATTTT	CASSGRDGSGNTIYF
.	TRBV5-1	TRBJ2-7	.	TGCGCCAGCAGCTTGGCGCCAGGATTAAACTACGAGCAGTACTTC	CASSLAPGLNYEQYF
.	TRBV5-1	TRBJ2-1	TRBD1	TGCGCCAGCAGCTTGGCCCCTGGACAGGCTTACAATGAGCAGTTCTTC	CASSLAPGQAYNEQFF
.	TRBV7-6	TRBJ2-5	.	TGTGCCAGCAGCCCGAACGCGGTGTCGGGGCGGGAGACCCAGTACTTC	CASSPNAVSGRETQYF
.	TRBV5-1	TRBJ2-7	.	TGCGCCAGCAGCTTGGATAGCTGGTCCTACGAGCAGTACTTC	CASSLDSWSYEQYF
.	TRBV2	TRBJ1-5	.	TGTGCCAGCAGTGTCCTTCGGGGGACTTATCAGCCCCAGCATTTT	CASSVLRGTYQPQHF
.	TRBV2	TRBJ1-5	TRBD1	TGTGCCAGCAGTGGGGTCGACAGGGGAGGCCAGCCCCAGCATTTT	CASSGVDRGGQPQHF
.	TRBV7-2	TRBJ2-7	TRBD2	TGTGCCAGCAGCTTAATACTAGCGGGAGCCTACGAGCAGTACTTC	CASSLILAGAYEQYF
.	TRBV18	TRBJ2-7	.	TGTGCCAGCTCACCACAGCGGGCAGGCTACGAGCAGTACTTC	CASSPQRAGYEQYF